Below, one T cell receptor (beta chain) is given with its context. Its target is not known. The junction had 2 bases not matched to a gene; V was cut back by 5 bases and J by 1 base. Germline lookup yields CDR1 SEHNR and CDR2 FQNEAQ (reference sequence). CDR3 length equals 15 residues. The input for sorted-subset replicate PCRs was around 200 ng DNA, tens of thousands of T cell genomes. Some clones are missing from TCRdb's copy, which holds only in-frame ones; the method was immunoSEQ multiplex PCR. The repertoire includes 1.4 million or so clones, 98% of them detected once, and roughly 0.35% sits in the top ten. These data are taken from a study of shared clonotypes between healthy human individuals. Study-wide points: Naive subsets generally had larger estimated richness than memory subsets. The researchers took only blood, and tissue repertoires probably look different. When compared with the clonotypes that were shared by all four sorted-subset donors, the non-shared clonotypes turned out to have lower generation probabilities.

The sample taken for sequencing was naive CD4+ T cells sorted from blood. Indicated subset: CD45RA+ positively selected. This TCR came from a man in his thirties or forties in good health. The chain uses TRBV7-9 and TRBJ2-2; 9 bases line up with TRBD1. CDR3 nucleotide sequence: TGTGCCAGCAGCCGGGGACAGGGGAACACCGGGGAGCTGTTTTTT. As protein: CASSRGQGNTGELFF. Combining the CDR3 with reference TRBV7-9 and TRBJ2-2 gives the whole variable domain DTGVSQNPRHKITKRGQNVTFRCDPISEHNRLYWYRQTLGQGPEFLTYFQNEAQLEKSRLLSDRFSAERPKGSFSTLEIQRTEQGDSAMYLCASSRGQGNTGELFFGEGSRLTVL.